This is a list of T cell receptor beta chains from one sample in a study of blood T cell repertoires in COVID-19. This table comes from immunoSEQ multiplex PCR, and its TCRdb copy is limited to in-frame clones, with some not included. The table includes roughly 160,000 clones, 85% to 90% detected once. The sequencing input was peripheral blood. The receptor source for this set is a man aged 60 to 69 with COVID-19, enrolled during active disease. CDR3s include the opening cysteine and the closing phenylalanine or tryptophan. D genes are given only for firm matches. For some rows the clone size is stated as once, few or many, or as a class when expanded; others skip it.

>TRBJ2-3|TRBD2|.|TRBV4-1
TGCGCCAGCAGGCCCAGCGGGGGGCCCTCCCACAGATACGGGCCCACAGATACGCAGTATTTT
CASRPSGGPSHRYGPTDTQYF
>TRBJ2-7|.|.|TRBV7-6
TGTGCCAGCAGCTTCCAGGGATACGAGCAGTACTTC
CASSFQGYEQYF
>TRBJ1-1|.|.|TRBV6-5
TGTGCCAGCAGTCGGACAGCGGGGATGAACACTGAAGCTTTCTTT
CASSRTAGMNTEAFF
>TRBJ1-2|.|.|TRBV19
TGTGCCAGTAGACACAACAGGGACTATGGCTACACCTTC
CASRHNRDYGYTF
>TRBJ2-2|.|.|TRBV11-3
TGTGCCAGCAGCTTATCCCAAGGGAGCACCGGGGAGCTGTTTTTT
CASSLSQGSTGELFF
>TRBJ2-1|TRBD2|.|TRBV5-4
TGTGCCAGCAGAAGGGAACTAGCGGACGTCAATGAGCAGTTCTTC
CASRRELADVNEQFF
>TRBJ2-3|.|.|TRBV7-8
TGTGCCAGCAGCTTAGAAGGATTCGGGATTTCAGATACGCAGTATTTT
CASSLEGFGISDTQYF
>TRBJ2-1|TRBD2|.|TRBV19
TGTGCCAGTACCCCTAGCGGGGGGAATAATGAGCAGTTCTTC
CASTPSGGNNEQFF
>TRBJ1-6|TRBD1|.|TRBV28
TGTGCCAGCGGAGGGACAGTGAATTCACCCCTCCACTTT
CASGGTVNSPLHF
>TRBJ1-4|TRBD1|once|TRBV7-2
TGTGCCAGCAGCAACAGGGGCGGTCCCGAAAAACTGTTTTTT
CASSNRGGPEKLFF
>TRBJ1-6|.|.|TRBV7-9
TGTGCCAGCAGCCCACAGACGAGCTCCTATAATTCACCCCTCCACTTT
CASSPQTSSYNSPLHF
>TRBJ1-6|TRBD1|.|TRBV10-3
TGTGCCATTAGGGGACAGGGGGGGTCACCCCTCCACTTT
CAIRGQGGSPLHF
>TRBJ1-2|.|.|TRBV24-1
TGTGCCACCAGTCGCAACAGGGCGAATGGCTACACCTTC
CATSRNRANGYTF
>TRBJ1-1|.|.|TRBV28
TGTGCCAGCAGGGACAGTGGGGCTGAAGCTTTCTTT
CASRDSGAEAFF
>TRBJ2-3|.|many|TRBV9
TGTGCCAGCAGCGTAGCTGCAGATACGCAGTATTTT
CASSVAADTQYF
>TRBJ2-5|.|.|TRBV7-9
TGTGCCAGCAGCTTAATAAGGGGGACCCAAGAGACCCAGTACTTC
CASSLIRGTQETQYF
>TRBJ1-2|.|.|TRBV20-1
TGCAGTGCTACAATGGTGGAGGGCTACACCTTC
CSATMVEGYTF